This T cell receptor beta chain was profiled in a study of blood T cell repertoires in COVID-19. For the study at large: Both acute and convalescent COVID-19 samples were obtained from the United States, Italy and Spain.

Sequencing used immunoSEQ multiplex PCR; TCRdb keeps in-frame clones, though not all of them. The sample consists of roughly 250,000 clones, 85% to 90% of them appearing once. Study members were between about 18 and 95 years old and lived in over 20 US regions. Categorization into cohorts depended on clinical history that participants reported. Exposed volunteers were people who met a COVID-19 case within 2 weeks before study entry. Sequenced: PBMCs or T cells enriched from blood (not recorded which). The clonotype originates from a man aged 45-65 years who had been exposed to COVID-19.

CDR3 region: CASSSRFSSPLHF. As DNA, the CDR3 is TGTGCCAGTTCGTCCCGTTTTAGCTCACCCCTCCACTTT. The gene calls are TRBV3-1 (or the pseudogene TRBV3-2) and TRBJ1-6; D is unresolved. Trimming pared 9 bases from V and 10 bases from J, leaving 16 bases between. This CDR3 is 13 amino acids long. Germline CDR1 is LGHDT and CDR2 is YNNKEL (reference sequence).